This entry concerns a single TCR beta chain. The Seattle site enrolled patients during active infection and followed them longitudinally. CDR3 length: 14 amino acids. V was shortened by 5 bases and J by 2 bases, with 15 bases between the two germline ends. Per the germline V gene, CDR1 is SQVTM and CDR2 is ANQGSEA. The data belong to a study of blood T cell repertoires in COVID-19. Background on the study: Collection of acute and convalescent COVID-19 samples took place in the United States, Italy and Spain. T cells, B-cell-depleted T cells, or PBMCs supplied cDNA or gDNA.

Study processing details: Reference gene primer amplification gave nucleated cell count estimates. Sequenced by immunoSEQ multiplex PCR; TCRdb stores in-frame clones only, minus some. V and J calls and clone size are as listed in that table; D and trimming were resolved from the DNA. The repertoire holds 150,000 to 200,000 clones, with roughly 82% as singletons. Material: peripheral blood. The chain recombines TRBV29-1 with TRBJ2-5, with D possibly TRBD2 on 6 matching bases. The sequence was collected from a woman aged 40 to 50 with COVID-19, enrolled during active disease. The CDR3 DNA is TGCAGCGTTTCGGCGCGGAGGGCTCAAGAGACCCAGTACTTC. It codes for CSVSARRAQETQYF.